What follows describes a single T cell receptor (beta chain). TCR beta VDJ combinations and CDR3 sequences were profiled from genomic DNA. From the reads, TCRdb called clonotypes with MiXCR, one entry per CDR3 protein. Here the sample spans about 220,000 distinct CDR3 sequences, about 37% being singletons. This record comes from a study of CD8+CD57+ T cells in acquired aplastic anemia. V dropped 3 bases and J dropped 6; count of bases not matched to a gene: 4. Germline V gene sequence: CDR1 SGDLS, CDR2 YYNGEE. The CDR3 contains 14 residues. The chain is built from TRBV9 and TRBJ2-2; TRBD1 aligns across 8 bases. Sample: sorted CD4+, CD8+, or CD8+CD57+ T cells (not recorded which) from PBMCs. The receptor comes from a human donor in good health, serving as a control. CDR3 nucleotide sequence: TGTGCCAGCAGCGCCGGGACAGGACCCGGGGAGCTGTTTTTT. Encoded protein: CASSAGTGPGELFF.